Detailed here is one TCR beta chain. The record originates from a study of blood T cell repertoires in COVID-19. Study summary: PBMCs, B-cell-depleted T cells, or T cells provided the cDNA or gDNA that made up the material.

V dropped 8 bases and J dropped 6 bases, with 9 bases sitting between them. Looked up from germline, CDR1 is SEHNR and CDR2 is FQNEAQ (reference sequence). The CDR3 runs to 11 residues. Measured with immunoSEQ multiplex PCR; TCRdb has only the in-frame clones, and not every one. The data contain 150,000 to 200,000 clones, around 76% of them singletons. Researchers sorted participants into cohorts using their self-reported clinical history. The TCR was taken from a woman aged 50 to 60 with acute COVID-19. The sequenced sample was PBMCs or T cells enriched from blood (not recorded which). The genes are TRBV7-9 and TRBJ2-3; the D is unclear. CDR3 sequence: CASGLLDTQYF. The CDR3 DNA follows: TGTGCCAGCGGTCTATTGGATACGCAGTATTTT.